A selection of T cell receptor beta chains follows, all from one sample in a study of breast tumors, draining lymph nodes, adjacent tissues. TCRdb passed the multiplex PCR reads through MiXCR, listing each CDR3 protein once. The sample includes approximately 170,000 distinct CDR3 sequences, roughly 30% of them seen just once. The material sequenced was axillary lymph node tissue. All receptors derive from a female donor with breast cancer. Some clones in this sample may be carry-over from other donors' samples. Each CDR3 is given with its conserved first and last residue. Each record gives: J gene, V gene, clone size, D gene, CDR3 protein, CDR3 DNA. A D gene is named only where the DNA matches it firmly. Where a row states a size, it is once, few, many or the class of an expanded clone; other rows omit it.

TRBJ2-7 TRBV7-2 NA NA CASSTTLYKQHF TGTGCCAGCAGCACCACCCTTTACAAGCAGCACTTC
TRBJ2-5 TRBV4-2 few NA CASSQGQSQETQCF TGTGCCAGCAGCCAAGGCCAGAGCCAAGAGACCCAGTGCTTC
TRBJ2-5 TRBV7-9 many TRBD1 CASSLALGTGREETQYF TGTGCCAGCAGCTTAGCCCTCGGGACAGGGAGGGAGGAGACCCAGTACTTC
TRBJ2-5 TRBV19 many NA CASSIDFPQETQYF TGTGCCAGTAGTATAGATTTTCCCCAAGAGACCCAGTACTTC
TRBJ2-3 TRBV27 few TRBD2 CASSRTLAGADTQYF TGTGCCAGCAGTCGCACCCTAGCGGGGGCCGATACGCAGTATTTT
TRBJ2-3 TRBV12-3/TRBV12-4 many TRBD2 CASSSWTSGSTDTQYF TGTGCCAGCAGTTCTTGGACTAGCGGGAGCACAGATACGCAGTATTTT
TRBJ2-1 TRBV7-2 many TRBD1 CASSLDRGQRIYNEQFF TGTGCCAGCAGCTTAGACAGGGGACAACGTATTTACAATGAGCAGTTCTTC
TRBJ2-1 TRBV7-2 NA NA CASSLPQAYNEQFF TGTGCCAGCAGCTTACCACAGGCCTACAATGAGCAGTTCTTC
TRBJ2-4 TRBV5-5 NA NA CASSLASFLAKNIQYF TGTGCCAGCAGCTTGGCTAGTTTTCTAGCCAAAAACATTCAGTACTTC
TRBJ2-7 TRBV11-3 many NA CASSFDSYYEQYF TGTGCCAGCAGCTTTGACAGCTATTACGAGCAGTACTTC
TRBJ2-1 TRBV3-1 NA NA CASSQGVNNGQFF TGTGCCAGCAGCCAAGGGGTCAACAATGGGCAGTTCTTC
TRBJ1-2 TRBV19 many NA CASSFFYRAGYTF TGTGCCAGTAGTTTCTTCTACAGGGCTGGCTACACCTTC
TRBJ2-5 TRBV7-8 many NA CASSLGAQPTFQETQYF TGTGCCAGCAGCTTAGGGGCCCAACCGACTTTCCAAGAGACCCAGTACTTC
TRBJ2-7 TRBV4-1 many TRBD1 CASSQGGTGKSGEQYF TGCGCCAGCAGCCAAGGTGGGACAGGGAAATCTGGCGAGCAGTACTTC
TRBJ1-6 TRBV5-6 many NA CASSLFSGTAGSPLHF TGTGCCAGCAGCTTGTTTTCTGGGACCGCCGGCTCACCCCTCCACTTT